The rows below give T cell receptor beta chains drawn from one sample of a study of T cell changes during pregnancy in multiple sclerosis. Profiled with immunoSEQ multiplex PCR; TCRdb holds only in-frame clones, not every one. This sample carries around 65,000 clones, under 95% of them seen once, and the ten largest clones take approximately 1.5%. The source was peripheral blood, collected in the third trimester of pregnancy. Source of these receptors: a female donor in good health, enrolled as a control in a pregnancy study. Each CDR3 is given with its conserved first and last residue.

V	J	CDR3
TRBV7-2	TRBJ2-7	CASSLAVGAGRYF
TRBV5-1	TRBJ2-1	CASGGYNEQFF
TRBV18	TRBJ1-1	CASSPLPGQMNTEAFF
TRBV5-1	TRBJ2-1	CASSGGPGESEQFF
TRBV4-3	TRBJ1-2	CASSQEGGDYGYTF
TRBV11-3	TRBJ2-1	CASSLDSVEQFF
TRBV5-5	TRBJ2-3	CASSSQDPDTQYF
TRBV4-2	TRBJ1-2	CASSQPGQPNYGYTF
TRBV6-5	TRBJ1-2	CASSYGPVAYGYTF
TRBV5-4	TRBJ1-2	CASSEGTAHNYGYTF
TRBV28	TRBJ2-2	CASSLVAGGAGELFF
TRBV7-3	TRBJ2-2	CASSLKARGRTGELFF